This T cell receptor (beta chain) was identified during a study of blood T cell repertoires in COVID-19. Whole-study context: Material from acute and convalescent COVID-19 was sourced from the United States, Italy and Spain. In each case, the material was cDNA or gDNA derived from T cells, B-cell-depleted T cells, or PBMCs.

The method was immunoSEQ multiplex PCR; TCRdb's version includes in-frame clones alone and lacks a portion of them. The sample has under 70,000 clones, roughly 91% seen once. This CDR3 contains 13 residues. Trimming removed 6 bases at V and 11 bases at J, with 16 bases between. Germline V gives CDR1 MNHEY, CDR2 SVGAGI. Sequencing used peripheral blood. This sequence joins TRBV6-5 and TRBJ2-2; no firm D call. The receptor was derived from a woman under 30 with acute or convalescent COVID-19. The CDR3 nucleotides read TGTGCCAGCAGCCCGAGCCGATCCCGTGAGCTGTTTTTT. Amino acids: CASSPSRSRELFF.